This TCR beta chain was found in a study of T-cell memory formation after mild COVID-19. Germline V CDR1 and CDR2: LNHDA, SQIVND (reference sequence). V was cut by 9 bases and J by 8 bases, with 16 bases left in between. The CDR3 runs to 12 residues. TCRdb independently ran MiXCR on the 5' RACE reads; one entry per CDR3 protein. This sample has roughly 350,000 distinct CDR3 sequences; roughly 21% occur once, and the top ten carry under 15%. The TCR comes from an adult woman who had mild COVID-19 (a few samples of this study predate the infection). Cell type and time point are not known. This sequence joins TRBV19 and TRBJ1-1, with D possibly TRBD1 on 5 matching bases. The sequenced sample consisted of PBMCs or a T cell subset sorted from them (not recorded which). CDR3 region: CASAAGGSEAFF. The CDR3 DNA follows: TGTGCCAGCGCTGCGGGGGGTAGCGAAGCTTTCTTT.